Shown below are 3 T cell receptor beta chains from a single sample sequenced in a study of cytomegalovirus exposure and HLA in healthy donors. With 60 Vbeta and 13 Jbeta primers, the PCR was carried out. The table came from immunoSEQ multiplex PCR; TCRdb's copy has only in-frame clones and leaves some out. The sample consists of more than 150,000 clones, roughly 87% of them appearing once. The sample was PBMCs. Every receptor here comes from a man aged 40-49 years in good health and CMV-seronegative.

The rearrangement joins TRBV9 to TRBJ2-7, with 8 bases fitting TRBD2. The CDR3 is made up of 13 amino acids. Losses at the gene ends were 0 bases for V and 7 bases for J; bases not matched to a gene: 3. The germline gives CDR1 SGDLS, CDR2 YYNGEE. The CDR3 DNA sequence: TGTGCCAGCAGCGTAGGCCTAGCGGGTGAGCAGTACTTC. Its protein product is CASSVGLAGEQYF.

The chain combines TRBV9 with TRBJ2-1; 10 positions agree with TRBD2. The germline gives CDR1 SGDLS, CDR2 YYNGEE. V shed 4 bases and J 3 bases; nucleotides not matched to a gene: 4. The CDR3 totals 15 residues. The DNA for the CDR3 is TGTGCCAGCAGCCCTACTAGCGGGAACTACAATGAGCAGTTCTTC. It translates to CASSPTSGNYNEQFF.

The chain employs TRBV18 and TRBJ1-1, with no clear D. Germline CDR1 KGHSH, CDR2 LQKENI. The CDR3 contains 15 residues. Trimming took 1 base from V and 1 from J, leaving 10 bases between them. The CDR3 is CASSPRPRQNTEAFF. CDR3 DNA sequence: TGTGCCAGCTCACCACGCCCTCGACAGAACACTGAAGCTTTCTTT. The full variable domain, its missing parts supplied by reference TRBV18 and TRBJ1-1, is NAGVMQNPRHLVRRRGQEARLRCSPMKGHSHVYWYRQLPEEGLKFMVYLQKENIIDESGMPKERFSAEFPKEGPSILRIQQVVRGDSAAYFCASSPRPRQNTEAFFGQGTRLTVV.